This passage covers 9 T cell receptor beta chains from one sample sequenced in a study of blood T cells in healthy people across ages (dated by TCRdb to the mid-2010s). Libraries were made using 5' RACE. TCRdb lists the instrument as Illumina HiSeq 2500. A second PCR of about 6 to 11 cycles was performed with a sample-barcoded 5' primer and a J-beta primer mix. TCRdb redid the processing of the public reads, applying fastp at Q25 and MiXCR, and retained in-frame beta chains. Here each entry gathers all rows of one CDR3 protein and keeps the most common genes and DNA. In all, the sample holds about 1.6 million distinct CDR3 sequences, and 30% to 40% of those were seen once. The ten largest clones capture 10% to 12% of the sample. Material: blood. The receptors here all came from a young woman in good health.

The rearrangement joins TRBV20-1 to TRBJ2-5; D call uncertain. The end of the DNA aligns better with TRBJ2-1, so the J call may be wrong. From germline, CDR1 is DFQATT and CDR2 SNEGSKA (reference sequence). The CDR3 is 14 amino acids. CDR3 in amino acids: CSTGGPRLGNEQFF. The CDR3 bases are TGCAGTACTGGCGGCCCGAGACTCGGGAATGAGCAGTTCTTC.

This chain joins TRBV9 and TRBJ1-6, with D maybe TRBD1 (5 bases). V was trimmed by 4 bases and J by 5 bases, leaving 16 bases between them. CDR1 is SGDLS, CDR2 YYNGEE, per germline. The CDR3 has 16 residues. CDR3 sequence: CASSFHWGIDNSPLHF. In DNA, the CDR3 is TGTGCCAGCAGCTTTCACTGGGGCATAGATAATTCACCCCTCCACTTT.

The chain has TRBV13 and TRBJ2-7; 15 positions agree with TRBD2. There are 17 residues in the CDR3. The germline V gene encodes CDR1 PRHDT and CDR2 FYEKMQ (reference sequence). Trimming at V came to 5 bases and at J to 1 base, leaving 6 bases not matched to a gene. The CDR3: CASSIGLAGGRSYEQYF. The CDR3 DNA reads TGTGCCAGCAGCATCGGACTAGCGGGAGGGCGGTCCTACGAGCAGTACTTC.

The chain combines TRBV5-5 with TRBJ2-1; 7 positions match TRBD1. The CDR3 is made up of 14 amino acids. Germline V gene data show CDR1 as SGHKS and CDR2 as YYEKEE (reference sequence). V was clipped by 4 bases and J by 10 bases; unmatched bases: 11. CDR3 bases: TGTGCCAGCAGCCCACGGGACAGTCAAGACGAGCAGTTCTTC. The encoded protein is CASSPRDSQDEQFF.

The genes are TRBV4-1 and TRBJ2-5; no reliable D call. This CDR3 comprises 15 residues. V lost 4 bases and J 1 base, leaving 13 bases between the germline ends. Germline-derived CDR1 and CDR2 are MGHRA and YSYEKL. CDR3 amino acids: CASSRGSRTQETQYF. The DNA for the CDR3 is TGCGCCAGCAGCCGAGGATCCCGGACCCAAGAGACCCAGTACTTC.

This clonotype was found a few times. DNA of the CDR3: TGCGCCAGCAGCCGCCCGCCAGATACGCAGTATTTT. This codes for CASSRPPDTQYF. The gene calls are TRBV4-1 and TRBJ2-3; no definite D call. With 4 bases removed from V and 4 bases from J, the gap between germline ends came to 6 bases. Germline V gene data show CDR1 as MGHRA and CDR2 as YSYEKL. The CDR3 covers 12 residues.

This clonotype was found a few times. The rearrangement links TRBV6-1 to TRBJ2-7, with D possibly TRBD1 on 6 matching bases. The better agreement between TRBJ2-5 and the DNA end casts doubt on the J call. The V gene's germline CDR1 is MNHNS and CDR2 SASEGT. The CDR3 totals 15 residues. The CDR3 loop is CASSEGQGRRETQYF. Written as DNA, the CDR3 is TGTGCCAGCAGTGAAGGGCAGGGGCGAAGAGAGACCCAGTACTTC.

This clonotype was seen only a few times. The V and J genes are TRBV20-1 and TRBJ2-3; 14 bases are shared with TRBD2. CDR1 is DFQATT and CDR2 is SNEGSKA in the germline V gene (reference sequence). The J segment lost 5 bases and the V segment lost 5 bases, leaving 15 bases of the junction unmatched. This CDR3 contains 18 residues. CDR3 in DNA: TGCAGTGCTCTCACCGGACTAGCGGGGGGTTACGCACAAGATACGCAGTATTTT. This translates into CSALTGLAGGYAQDTQYF.

The gene calls are TRBV4-2 and TRBJ2-3; TRBD2 aligns across 7 bases. There are 14 residues in the CDR3. V lost 4 bases and J lost 6; bases outside the gene matches: 7. Germline assignment: CDR1 LGHNA and CDR2 YNFKEQ. The CDR3 DNA is TGTGCCAGCAGCCGGGGGGGGGATGCCGATACGCAGTATTTT. The encoded protein is CASSRGGDADTQYF.